A few counts support the clone carrying this T cell receptor (beta chain). These data belong to a study of early T cells in non-severe SARS-CoV-2 infection. J lost 5 bases, V lost 4 bases, and 6 bases had no gene match. CDR3 size: 14 residues. TCRdb reprocessed the 5' RACE reads via MiXCR and lists one record per CDR3 protein. The sample includes around 50,000 distinct CDR3 sequences, roughly 12% of them seen just once. Sequences were obtained from whole blood. This TCR came from an adult who was a healthcare worker with PCR-confirmed SARS-CoV-2 infection or an uninfected control (not recorded which). V is TRBV12-3 or TRBV12-4 and J is TRBJ1-1; 8 bases line up with TRBD1. In nucleotides, the CDR3 is TGTGCCAGCAGTTGGGCAGGGGGCGCGACTGAAGCTTTCTTT. It translates to CASSWAGGATEAFF.